A selection of T cell receptor beta chains follows, all from one sample in a study of shared clonotypes between healthy human individuals. Libraries were prepared by immunoSEQ multiplex PCR; TCRdb keeps only in-frame clonotypes and omits some of them. The profile shows roughly 2.1 million clones, 93% of them singletons. Sequenced input: naive CD8+ T cells from PBMCs. Receptor source: a man between 18 and 35 years old in good health. Some clones in this sample may be carry-over from other donors' samples. Both conserved end residues are part of each CDR3.

v_gene: TRBV4-2
CDR3aa: CASSQDWASSYNEQFF

v_gene: TRBV27
CDR3aa: CASSFSTDTQYF

v_gene: TRBV29-1
CDR3aa: CSASDRESYEQYF

v_gene: TRBV12-5
CDR3aa: CASGPTGTGDTQYF

v_gene: TRBV10-1
CDR3aa: CASSESVEASYEQYF

v_gene: TRBV19
CDR3aa: CASSIDKASEAFF

v_gene: TRBV2
CDR3aa: CASRKGPSANQPQHF

v_gene: TRBV27
CDR3aa: CASSLIGQGYEQYF

v_gene: TRBV7-2
CDR3aa: CASSFPLGGEFHEQYF

v_gene: TRBV5-6
CDR3aa: CASSQSGMFYNEQFF

v_gene: TRBV4-2
CDR3aa: CASSQVRLVNTEAFF

v_gene: TRBV4-2
CDR3aa: CASSPRLGTSSERNEQFF